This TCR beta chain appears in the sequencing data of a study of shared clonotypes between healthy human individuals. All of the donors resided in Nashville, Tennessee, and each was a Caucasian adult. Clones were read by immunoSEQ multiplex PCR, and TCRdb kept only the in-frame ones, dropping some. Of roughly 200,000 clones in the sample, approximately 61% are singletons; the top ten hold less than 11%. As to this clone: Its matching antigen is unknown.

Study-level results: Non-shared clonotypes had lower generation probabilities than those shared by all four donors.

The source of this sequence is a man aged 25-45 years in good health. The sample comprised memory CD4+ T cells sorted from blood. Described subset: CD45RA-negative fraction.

The CDR3: CASSLWVTGPSSYEQYF. CDR3 nucleotides: TGTGCCAGCAGCTTATGGGTTACTGGCCCGAGCTCCTACGAGCAGTACTTC. The chain is built from TRBV11-2 and TRBJ2-7; D remains ambiguous. The CDR3 length is 17 residues. The germline gives CDR1 SGHAT, CDR2 FQNNGV. V lost 2 bases to trimming and J lost 0 bases, with 17 bases between them.